Below, 32 T cell receptor beta chains from the same sample are listed, as sequenced in a study of response to subunit inactivated influenza vaccine. TCRdb ran MiXCR on the RT-PCR reads and lists one entry per CDR3 protein. The sample yields 530,000 or so distinct CDR3 sequences, about 11% seen once. The specimen was PBMCs from blood, collected on the day of vaccination. The receptors derive from a man aged 50-60 years who received an inactivated influenza vaccine.

The chain carries TRBV5-1 and TRBJ1-6; 9 bases are a match to TRBD1. This CDR3 is 14 amino acids long. The J segment lost 8 bases and the V segment lost 5 bases, leaving 5 bases of the junction unmatched. The germline V gene has CDR1 SGHRS and CDR2 YFSETQ. In DNA, the CDR3 is TGCGCCAGCAGACCGGACAGGGGATATTCACCCCTCCACTTT. This sequence encodes CASRPDRGYSPLHF. Filled out from reference TRBV5-1 and TRBJ1-6, the complete variable domain reads KAGVTQTPRYLIKTRGQQVTLSCSPISGHRSVSWYQQTPGQGLQFLFEYFSETQRNKGNFPGRFSGRQFSNSRSEMNVSTLELGDSALYLCASRPDRGYSPLHFGNGTRLTVT.

There are a few counts of this clonotype. J is TRBJ2-5 and V is TRBV29-1, with TRBD2 identical over 11 bases. The germline V gene encodes CDR1 SQVTM and CDR2 ANQGSEA. V lost 3 bases and J lost 2; bases outside the gene matches: 11. The length of the CDR3 is 17 residues. The CDR3 sequence is CSVDELAGALKQETQYF. In nucleotides, the CDR3 is TGCAGCGTTGATGAACTAGCGGGGGCGTTAAAACAAGAGACCCAGTACTTC.

The chain employs TRBV7-9 and TRBJ2-7; no reliable D call. CDR3 size: 12 residues. Per the germline V gene, CDR1 is SEHNR and CDR2 is FQNEAQ (reference sequence). V lost 6 bases to trimming and J lost 1 base, with 7 bases between them. The CDR3 region has the DNA TGTGCCAGCAGTTGGAGATCCTACGAGCAGTACTTC. Translated, it gives CASSWRSYEQYF.

This clonotype was counted only a few times. The V call is TRBV5-6, the J call TRBJ2-7, with 7 bases lining up with TRBD2. This CDR3 is 14 amino acids long. V was clipped by 4 bases and J by 4 bases; unmatched bases: 8. Germline CDR1 reads SGHDT; CDR2 reads YYEEEE. In nucleotides, the CDR3 is TGTGCCAGCAGCAATTGGGGGGGGATGTACGAGCAGTACTTC. As protein: CASSNWGGMYEQYF.

The chain employs TRBV12-3 or TRBV12-4 and TRBJ2-1, with D possibly TRBD2 on 6 matching bases. The CDR3 loop spans 17 amino acids. Trimming left V 4 bases short and J 2 bases short, with 18 bases between. The chain's CDR3 is CASSWGDSVVTYNEQFF. CDR3 coding DNA: TGTGCCAGCAGTTGGGGGGACTCCGTCGTCACCTACAATGAGCAGTTCTTC.

The chain uses TRBV25-1 and TRBJ2-7; 9 bases are a match to TRBD1. Germline V CDR1 and CDR2: MGHDK, SYGVNS. This CDR3 region has 16 residues. The V gene end was trimmed by 1 base and the J gene end by 2 bases; junction bases not matched to a gene: 6. The CDR3 is CASSESKTGGTYEQYF. The CDR3 coding sequence is TGTGCCAGCAGTGAATCTAAGACAGGGGGAACCTACGAGCAGTACTTC.

This clonotype occurred many times. The V and J genes are TRBV7-2 and TRBJ2-7, with a possible D match to TRBD2 (5 bases). The CDR3 loop spans 12 amino acids. The germline gives CDR1 SGHTA, CDR2 FQGNSA. Trimming took 6 bases from V and 3 from J, leaving 9 bases between them. CDR3 amino acids: CASSSGNYEQYF. The CDR3 region has the DNA TGTGCCAGCAGTTCCGGGAACTACGAGCAGTACTTC.

This clonotype turned up a few times. The chain joins TRBV9 to TRBJ1-3; 11 bases fit TRBD1. CDR1 and CDR2 (germline): SGDLS, YYNGEE. V gave up 3 bases and J gave up 2 bases; unmatched junction bases: 1. The CDR3 is 15 residues long. The CDR3 here is CASSEGQGAGNTIYF. The CDR3 DNA is TGTGCCAGCAGCGAGGGACAGGGGGCTGGAAACACCATATATTTT.

The sample holds a few counts of this clonotype. The rearrangement links TRBV6-5 to TRBJ2-1; D is uncertain. V was clipped by 4 bases and J by 9 bases, with 25 bases between them. Germline CDR1 MNHEY, CDR2 SVGAGI. This CDR3 contains 17 residues. The CDR3 spells CASSSLTRGPQLAEQFF. CDR3 DNA sequence: TGTGCCAGCAGTTCCCTGACACGAGGCCCGCAACTTGCTGAGCAGTTCTTC.

This clonotype has a handful of counts. The chain links TRBV6-2 or TRBV6-3 to TRBJ2-1; 7 nucleotides match TRBD2. The CDR3 contains 17 residues. The ends lost 6 bases at V and 0 bases at J; junction bases unmatched: 11. Germline V gene sequence: CDR1 MNHEY, CDR2 SVGEGT. The CDR3 bases are TGTGCCAGCAGAAGCCGGGACTACAAAAGCTCCTACAATGAGCAGTTCTTC. This sequence encodes CASRSRDYKSSYNEQFF.

The J gene is TRBJ2-1, the V gene TRBV9; 8 positions agree with TRBD2. The germline V gene has CDR1 SGDLS and CDR2 YYNGEE. The ends lost 0 bases at V and 7 bases at J; junction bases unmatched: 3. The CDR3 spans 14 residues. The CDR3 here is CASSVGASGNEQFF. CDR3 DNA: TGTGCCAGCAGCGTAGGGGCTAGCGGGAATGAGCAGTTCTTC. Combining the CDR3 with reference TRBV9 and TRBJ2-1 gives the whole variable domain DSGVTQTPKHLITATGQRVTLRCSPRSGDLSVYWYQQSLDQGLQFLIQYYNGEERAKGNILERFSAQQFPDLHSELNLSSLELGDSALYFCASSVGASGNEQFFGPGTRLTVL.

This clonotype was counted ten times or more. V and J are TRBV5-5 and TRBJ2-2; D is uncertain. V lost 0 bases and J 0 bases, leaving 6 bases between the germline ends. Germline-derived CDR1 and CDR2 are SGHKS and YYEKEE (reference sequence). The CDR3 has 15 amino acids. The CDR3: CASSLAAANTGELFF. CDR3 nucleotides: TGTGCCAGCAGCTTGGCCGCAGCGAACACCGGGGAGCTGTTTTTT.

This clonotype appeared a few times. The genes are TRBV7-6 and TRBJ2-5; 7 bases are shared with TRBD2. Per germline, CDR1 SGHVS and CDR2 FNYEAQ. The CDR3 spans 14 residues. V shed 5 bases and J 5 bases; nucleotides not matched to a gene: 8. Here the CDR3 reads CASSPGLVRETQYF. CDR3 coding DNA: TGTGCCAGCAGCCCTGGACTAGTTCGGGAGACCCAGTACTTC.

In its sample, this clonotype was seen a few times. The rearrangement uses TRBV28 and TRBJ2-7; 9 bases match TRBD1. Germline V gene data show CDR1 as MDHEN and CDR2 as SYDVKM. The CDR3 contains 16 residues. The V and J ends lost 4 bases and 1 base, in that order; junction bases with no gene match: 8. The CDR3 nucleotides are TGTGCCAGCAGTTCCCGCGGGACAGGGTATTCCTACGAGCAGTACTTC. This translates into CASSSRGTGYSYEQYF. The full variable domain, its missing parts supplied by reference TRBV28 and TRBJ2-7, is DVKVTQSSRYLVKRTGEKVFLECVQDMDHENMFWYRQDPGLGLRLIYFSYDVKMKEKGDIPEGYSVSREKKERFSLILESASTNQTSMYLCASSSRGTGYSYEQYFGPGTRLTVT.

This clonotype was counted a few times. The J gene is TRBJ2-1, the V gene TRBV7-2; D is perhaps TRBD2 (5 bases). CDR1 SGHTA and CDR2 FQGNSA come from the germline V gene. V lost 3 bases, J lost 0 bases, and 15 bases lay in between. The CDR3 contains 17 residues. As DNA, the CDR3 is TGTGCCAGCAGCTTTAGGTCCAGCGGCTACTCCTACAATGAGCAGTTCTTC. Encoded protein: CASSFRSSGYSYNEQFF.

This clonotype came up a few times. The chain carries TRBV5-1 and TRBJ2-1; TRBD2 matches at 9 bases. Unmatched junction bases numbered 10, after V lost 7 bases and J lost 5 bases. Germline CDR1 SGHRS, CDR2 YFSETQ. The CDR3 has 15 residues. The CDR3 is CASDRREGGDNEQFF. In DNA, the CDR3 is TGCGCCAGCGACCGGCGGGAGGGCGGAGACAATGAGCAGTTCTTC.

The sample holds many counts of this clonotype. The chain carries TRBV28 and TRBJ1-2, with D perhaps matching TRBD1 (5 bases). V lost 3 bases, J lost 4 bases, and 24 bases lay in between. Germline V gene data show CDR1 as MDHEN and CDR2 as SYDVKM. CDR3 size: 18 residues. DNA for the CDR3: TGTGCCAGCAGTTTCTTCTCGGGGCCAAGGGTCGGACGCTATGGCTACACCTTC. This translates into CASSFFSGPRVGRYGYTF.

There are a few counts of this clonotype. CDR3 region: CASSLGREEAFF. Here the CDR3 DNA reads TGTGCCAGCAGCTTAGGAAGGGAAGAAGCTTTCTTT. V and J are TRBV7-9 and TRBJ1-1; D call uncertain. Germline CDR1 SEHNR, CDR2 FQNEAQ (reference sequence). This CDR3 has 12 amino acids. V lost 1 base to trimming and J lost 8 bases, with 8 bases between them. The full variable domain, in which reference TRBV7-9 and TRBJ1-1 provide the parts outside the CDR3, is DTGVSQNPRHKITKRGQNVTFRCDPISEHNRLYWYRQTLGQGPEFLTYFQNEAQLEKSRLLSDRFSAERPKGSFSTLEIQRTEQGDSAMYLCASSLGREEAFFGQGTRLTVV.

The chain has TRBV7-8 and TRBJ1-5; a weak D match, TRBD1 (5 bases). CDR1 and CDR2 (germline): SGHVS, FQNEAQ. Trimming cost V 3 bases and J 0 bases, with 15 bases left between them. The CDR3 runs to 17 residues. CDR3 sequence reads: CASSLTGGPYSNQPQHF. The CDR3 DNA is TGTGCCAGCAGCTTGACTGGGGGACCGTATAGCAATCAGCCCCAGCATTTT.

This clonotype turned up a few times. This chain links TRBV20-1 with TRBJ2-7, with 8 nucleotides matching TRBD1. V shed 5 bases, J shed 4 bases, and the junction held 7 bases outside the gene matches. The germline V gene encodes CDR1 DFQATT and CDR2 SNEGSKA (reference sequence). The CDR3 covers 13 residues. The CDR3 sequence: CSAADRGIYEQYF. CDR3 nucleotide sequence: TGCAGTGCTGCAGACAGGGGAATTTACGAGCAGTACTTC.

The rearrangement links TRBV7-2 to TRBJ2-7; D is ambiguous. Trimming removed 5 bases from V and 2 bases from J, with 13 bases in between. The CDR3 sequence is 14 residues long. Germline lookup yields CDR1 SGHTA and CDR2 FQGNSA. CDR3 coding DNA: TGTGCCAGCAGCCCGGTTGCGGAAACCTACGAGCAGTACTTC. Its protein product is CASSPVAETYEQYF.

This clonotype turned up a few times. The V gene is TRBV20-1, the J gene TRBJ1-1; D may be TRBD1 (5 bases). The germline V gene encodes CDR1 DFQATT and CDR2 SNEGSKA (reference sequence). V lost 2 bases and J lost 4, with 17 bases in between. This CDR3 has 15 residues. This CDR3 is CSARKRGGRGTEAFF. In DNA, the CDR3 is TGCAGTGCTAGAAAGAGGGGCGGCCGGGGCACTGAAGCTTTCTTT.

The rearrangement links TRBV28 to TRBJ2-5; the D is unclear. Germline V gene lookup returns CDR1 MDHEN and CDR2 SYDVKM. This CDR3 comprises 13 residues. Between the trimmed V and J ends, which lost 6 bases and 9 bases, there was a span of 17 bases. Written as DNA, the CDR3 is TGTGCCAGCAGGACCGTATTGGGGTCTGCCCAGTACTTC. Translated: CASRTVLGSAQYF.

This clonotype was counted a few times. The chain links TRBV12-3 or TRBV12-4 to TRBJ1-2, with D maybe TRBD1 (6 bases). The CDR3 consists of 13 residues. V was pared by 10 bases and J by 5 bases, with 17 bases between. CDR3 bases: TGTGCCATCTCTGTGGGCAGGGGATATGGCTACACCTTC. Amino acids: CAISVGRGYGYTF.

Written as DNA, the CDR3 is TGTGCCAGCAGTTACGGACAGGGATATACTGAAGCTTTCTTT. Protein sequence: CASSYGQGYTEAFF. The rearrangement links TRBV6-2 or TRBV6-3 to TRBJ1-1; 8 bases fit TRBD1. Germline-derived CDR1 and CDR2 are MNHEY and SVGEGT. J gave up 5 bases and V 2 bases, and 4 bases lay outside the gene matches. CDR3 length: 14 residues.

This clonotype was seen more than once but under ten times. The chain links TRBV12-3 or TRBV12-4 to TRBJ1-4, with 7 bases lining up with TRBD1. The junction had 8 bases not matched to a gene; V was cut back by 6 bases and J by 7 bases. This CDR3 is 14 amino acids long. The CDR3 coding sequence is TGTGCCAGCAGGCAGACAGGGACTGGTGAAAAACTGTTTTTT. Its protein is CASRQTGTGEKLFF.

The chain combines TRBV12-3 or TRBV12-4 with TRBJ2-1; TRBD1 matches 7 bases. The junction had 4 bases not matched to a gene; V was cut back by 8 bases and J by 0 bases. The CDR3 runs 14 residues. CDR3 protein: CASGTDSSYNEQFF. The CDR3 DNA sequence: TGTGCCAGCGGGACAGACAGCTCCTACAATGAGCAGTTCTTC.

This clonotype was detected only a few times. The rearrangement joins TRBV5-4 to TRBJ1-2; 9 bases match TRBD1. Trimming removed 5 bases from V and 4 bases from J; junction bases left unmatched: 6. This CDR3 comprises 14 residues. Germline lookup yields CDR1 SGHNT and CDR2 YYREEE (reference sequence). The CDR3 loop reads CASSAGTGLYGYTF. For the CDR3, the DNA is TGTGCCAGCAGTGCCGGGACAGGGCTCTATGGCTACACCTTC.

At least ten counts were recorded for this clonotype. The V gene is TRBV6-5, the J gene TRBJ2-5; no definite D call. The CDR3 totals 11 residues. CDR1 and CDR2 from the germline V gene are MNHEY and SVGAGI. V was trimmed by 6 bases and J by 5 bases, leaving 7 bases between them. The CDR3 DNA reads TGTGCCAGCAGGTACAAGGAGACCCAGTACTTC. As protein: CASRYKETQYF.

This clonotype was observed a handful of times. The chain carries TRBV4-3 and TRBJ1-2; tentative D call: TRBD1 (6 bases). This CDR3 is built from 17 residues. The germline V gene has CDR1 LGHNA and CDR2 YSLEER. V lost 0 bases to trimming and J lost 6 bases, with 20 bases between them. In DNA form, the CDR3 reads TGCGCCAGCAGCCAAGATTTCCCGGACAGTCAACTCCATGGCTACACCTTC. Protein: CASSQDFPDSQLHGYTF.

The sample holds a few counts of this clonotype. V and J are TRBV3-1 and TRBJ2-5, with D tentatively TRBD1 (6 bases). The CDR3 sequence is 12 residues long. Trimming removed 8 bases from V and 5 bases from J, with 12 bases in between. Germline assignment: CDR1 LGHDT and CDR2 YNNKEL (reference sequence). The CDR3, as DNA: TGTGCCAGCGGAAGGGGGTCGGAGACCCAGTACTTC. It specifies CASGRGSETQYF.

This clonotype was seen a handful of times. This sequence joins TRBV7-9 and TRBJ2-1; D is possibly TRBD1 (5 bases). The CDR3 loop spans 13 amino acids. In germline, CDR1 is SEHNR, CDR2 FQNEAQ (reference sequence). The V and J ends lost 5 bases and 12 bases respectively, with 17 bases between them. CDR3 DNA: TGTGCCAGCAGCCTACAGGAGACCCGAGGGCAGTTCTTC. As protein: CASSLQETRGQFF.